This TCR beta chain was recorded in a study of a mutant IDH1 vaccine in newly diagnosed glioma. Time point indicated: week 35, safety follow-up. Each vaccine dose was 300 ug of mutant IDH1 20-mer peptide, with topical imiquimod. Tumors from donors were new WHO grade 3 or 4 IDH1-mutant astrocytomas with ATRX loss. This clone was detected only a few times. Its specificity is not known. CDR1 is LNHDA and CDR2 is SQIVND in the germline V gene (reference sequence). This CDR3 comprises 14 residues. V was cut by 3 bases and J by 4 bases, with 10 bases left in between. Assay used: immunoSEQ multiplex PCR; TCRdb lists only in-frame clones, some missing. The table records tens of thousands of clones, approximately 88% of them present only once.

The chain carries TRBV19 and TRBJ1-5; D might be TRBD1 (5 bases). The source is a man aged 18 to 30 with glioma. The sample here was PBMCs, taken from a glioma patient whose treatment included an IDH1 peptide vaccine. CDR3 nucleotides: TGTGCCAGTAGTATCCGTGACAGAAATCAGCCCCAGCATTTT. It is translated as CASSIRDRNQPQHF. The full variable domain, in which reference TRBV19 and TRBJ1-5 provide the parts outside the CDR3, is DGGITQSPKYLFRKEGQNVTLSCEQNLNHDAMYWYRQDPGQGLRLIYYSQIVNDFQKGDIAEGYSVSREKKESFPLTVTSAQKNPTAFYLCASSIRDRNQPQHFGDGTRLSIL.